Listed below are T cell receptor beta chains from one sample, sequenced in a study of shared clonotypes between healthy human individuals. This table comes from immunoSEQ multiplex PCR, and its TCRdb copy is limited to in-frame clones, with some not included. The data contain 550,000 to 850,000 clones, 72% of them singletons. The sample comprised memory CD4+ T cells sorted from blood. These receptors originate from a woman aged 25-40 years in good health. Both conserved end residues are part of each CDR3. D genes are given only for firm matches. Only some rows state a clone size, as once, few, many or a class for expanded clones.

size	V	D	J	CDR3	DNA
-	TRBV4-1	TRBD1	TRBJ1-1	CASSQDLGTGGGFTEAFF	TGCGCCAGCAGCCAAGATCTAGGGACAGGGGGAGGATTTACTGAAGCTTTCTTT
-	TRBV27	-	TRBJ2-1	CAISRAGHNEQFF	TGTGCCATCAGCCGTGCGGGGCACAATGAGCAGTTCTTC
-	TRBV18	-	TRBJ2-7	CASSPQGQPYEQYF	TGTGCCAGCTCACCACAAGGACAACCCTACGAGCAGTACTTC
-	TRBV7-2	-	TRBJ1-4	CASSLAVGNEKLFF	TGTGCCAGCAGCTTAGCGGTGGGTAATGAAAAACTGTTTTTT
-	TRBV19	-	TRBJ1-6	CASSIQTELDNSPLHF	TGTGCCAGTAGTATCCAAACGGAGCTCGATAATTCACCCCTCCACTTT
-	TRBV7-9	TRBD1	TRBJ1-3	CAGRDRGGNTIYF	TGTGCCGGGAGGGACAGGGGAGGAAACACCATATATTTT
-	TRBV15	-	TRBJ2-5	CATSRRSETQYF	TGTGCCACCAGCAGACGTTCGGAGACCCAGTACTTC
-	TRBV4-2	-	TRBJ1-1	CASILPYLNTEAFF	TGTGCCAGCATCCTACCCTATTTGAACACTGAAGCTTTCTTT
-	TRBV7-9	-	TRBJ2-5	CASSLGRWGTQYF	TGTGCCAGCAGCTTAGGTCGGTGGGGGACCCAGTACTTC
-	TRBV18	TRBD1	TRBJ1-5	CASSPPGDRALKPQHF	TGTGCCAGCTCACCACCGGGGGACAGGGCGCTTAAGCCCCAGCATTTT
-	TRBV5-1	-	TRBJ2-6	CASSSGVAQVISGANVLTF	TGCGCCAGCAGCTCCGGGGTGGCTCAGGTAATCTCTGGGGCCAACGTCCTGACTTTC
-	TRBV7-6	TRBD1	TRBJ2-1	CASSWIGTDTYNEQFF	TGTGCCAGCAGCTGGATCGGGACAGATACATACAATGAGCAGTTCTTC
-	TRBV4-1	TRBD1	TRBJ1-2	CASSQEGQGIYGYTF	TGCGCCAGCAGCCAAGAGGGACAGGGAATCTATGGCTACACCTTC
once	TRBV2	TRBD2	TRBJ2-7	CASRGGLAGVGEQYF	TGTGCCAGCAGGGGGGGACTAGCGGGAGTAGGAGAGCAGTACTTC
-	TRBV4-2	TRBD1	TRBJ2-3	CASSLRLGQAADTQYF	TGTGCCAGCAGCCTCCGGCTGGGACAGGCCGCAGATACGCAGTATTTT
-	TRBV28	TRBD1	TRBJ2-5	CASSLDRGPQETQYF	TGTGCCAGCAGTTTGGACAGGGGGCCCCAAGAGACCCAGTACTTC
once	TRBV10-3	TRBD2	TRBJ2-7	CAISEGRTSGGAYEQYF	TGTGCCATCAGTGAGGGAAGGACGAGCGGGGGTGCCTACGAGCAGTACTTC
-	TRBV9	TRBD2	TRBJ2-3	CASSVGTSDSTDTQYF	TGTGCCAGCAGCGTAGGGACTAGCGATAGCACAGATACGCAGTATTTT
-	TRBV5-4	-	TRBJ1-3	CASRRGLGYSGNTIYF	TGTGCCAGCCGACGTGGATTGGGATACTCTGGAAACACCATATATTTT
few	TRBV28	TRBD1	TRBJ2-7	CASLETGVKREQYF	TGTGCCAGCTTAGAAACAGGGGTTAAGAGGGAGCAGTACTTC
few	TRBV5-1	-	TRBJ2-2	CASSYPGYTGELFF	TGCGCCAGCAGCTACCCGGGATACACCGGGGAGCTGTTTTTT
-	TRBV5-4	TRBD2	TRBJ2-1	CASSHTGLAGNEQFF	TGTGCCAGCAGCCACACGGGACTAGCTGGCAATGAGCAGTTCTTC
-	TRBV25-1	-	TRBJ2-3	CASSETVGTDTQYF	TGTGCCAGCAGTGAAACCGTGGGCACAGATACGCAGTATTTT
-	TRBV7-2	-	TRBJ1-1	CASSLDILGTEAFF	TGTGCCAGCAGCTTAGATATATTGGGCACTGAAGCTTTCTTT
-	TRBV5-1	TRBD1	TRBJ2-2	CASSFAPGTGGSGELFF	TGCGCCAGCAGCTTCGCTCCCGGGACAGGGGGCTCCGGGGAGCTGTTTTTT
-	TRBV7-9	-	TRBJ2-2	CASSPSSGTHNTGELFF	TGTGCCAGCAGCCCATCCTCCGGGACCCATAACACCGGGGAGCTGTTTTTT
few	TRBV19	TRBD1	TRBJ1-5	CASRPDRGAQPQHF	TGTGCCAGTAGGCCAGACAGGGGGGCTCAGCCCCAGCATTTT
-	TRBV5-1	-	TRBJ2-2	CASNGFEDGELFF	TGCGCCAGCAATGGATTTGAAGACGGGGAGCTGTTTTTT
-	TRBV7-2	TRBD1	TRBJ1-5	CASSARGGQPQHF	TGTGCCAGCAGTGCCAGGGGGGGCCAGCCCCAGCATTTT
-	TRBV6-5	TRBD2	TRBJ2-7	CASSYSTSGPGHEQYF	TGTGCCAGCAGTTACTCGACTAGCGGGCCCGGCCACGAGCAGTACTTC
-	TRBV27	-	TRBJ1-4	CASSTSWDANEKLFF	TGTGCCAGCAGCACCTCCTGGGACGCTAATGAAAAACTGTTTTTT
-	TRBV19	TRBD2	TRBJ2-3	CASNLGREDTQYF	TGTGCCAGTAACCTGGGGAGGGAAGATACGCAGTATTTT
few	TRBV28	TRBD1	TRBJ1-5	CASSLGQEAQPQHF	TGTGCCAGCAGTTTGGGACAGGAAGCTCAGCCCCAGCATTTT
-	TRBV7-2	TRBD2	TRBJ2-7	CASSLGVSGSGYEQYF	TGTGCCAGCAGCTTAGGGGTTAGCGGGAGTGGCTACGAGCAGTACTTC
once	TRBV7-9	-	TRBJ2-7	CASSLGGGTYEQYF	TGTGCCAGCAGCTTAGGTGGCGGGACGTACGAGCAGTACTTC
-	TRBV19	TRBD1	TRBJ2-6	CASSLPPGQGGSGANVLTF	TGTGCCAGTAGCCTCCCCCCGGGACAGGGGGGTTCTGGGGCCAACGTCCTGACTTTC
many	TRBV15	-	TRBJ1-2	CATSRDRTATYGYTF	TGTGCCACCAGCAGAGATCGGACAGCAACCTATGGCTACACCTTC
few	TRBV5-6	TRBD2	TRBJ2-1	CASSPLAGSYNEQFF	TGTGCCAGCAGCCCCCTAGCGGGGTCCTACAATGAGCAGTTCTTC
-	TRBV27	-	TRBJ2-3	CASSPRWDTQYF	TGTGCCAGCAGTCCTCGGTGGGATACGCAGTATTTT
once	TRBV9	TRBD2	TRBJ2-1	CASSPPGTSAYNEQFF	TGTGCCAGCAGCCCGCCCGGGACTAGCGCCTACAATGAGCAGTTCTTC
few	TRBV29-1	-	TRBJ2-5	CSVERGAGETQYF	TGCAGCGTTGAGCGCGGGGCGGGGGAGACCCAGTACTTC
-	TRBV7-2	TRBD2	TRBJ2-7	CASSLGWLAGERDEQYF	TGTGCCAGCAGCTTAGGGTGGCTAGCGGGAGAGAGGGACGAGCAGTACTTC
-	TRBV11-2	-	TRBJ1-4	CASSVGLGGVATNEKLFF	TGTGCCAGCAGCGTAGGGCTCGGCGGTGTTGCAACTAATGAAAAACTGTTTTTT
-	TRBV6-5	-	TRBJ2-4	CASSLTVAKNIQYF	TGTGCCAGCAGCTTGACAGTAGCCAAAAACATTCAGTACTTC
-	TRBV23-1	-	TRBJ1-1	CASSQLVGGANEAFF	TGCGCCAGCAGTCAATTGGTCGGGGGGGCGAATGAAGCTTTCTTT
-	TRBV2	-	TRBJ1-5	CASRAQGTRNQPQHF	TGTGCCAGCAGAGCACAGGGTACGCGCAATCAGCCCCAGCATTTT
few	TRBV29-1	-	TRBJ1-1	CSVGERVLSTEAFF	TGCAGCGTTGGAGAAAGGGTTCTGAGCACTGAAGCTTTCTTT
-	TRBV5-1	-	TRBJ2-1	CASSFELTGRQFF	TGCGCCAGCAGCTTTGAGCTTACGGGAAGGCAGTTCTTC
-	TRBV6-5	-	TRBJ2-7	CASREPISYEQYF	TGTGCCAGCAGGGAGCCCATATCCTACGAGCAGTACTTC
many	TRBV7-6	TRBD2	TRBJ2-5	CASSLGGSRETQYF	TGTGCCAGCAGCTTAGGCGGGAGCCGGGAGACCCAGTACTTC
few	TRBV5-1	-	TRBJ2-1	CASSLGTFSYNEQFF	TGCGCCAGCAGTCTCGGGACGTTCTCCTACAATGAGCAGTTCTTC
-	TRBV28	-	TRBJ1-5	CASIGSWGQPQHF	TGTGCCAGCATCGGATCCTGGGGTCAGCCCCAGCATTTT
-	TRBV28	-	TRBJ2-7	CASTLSSYEQYF	TGTGCCAGCACTCTAAGCTCCTACGAGCAGTACTTC
-	TRBV29-1	-	TRBJ1-1	CSVHGAGAMNTEAFF	TGCAGTGTTCATGGGGCAGGGGCCATGAACACTGAAGCTTTCTTT
once	TRBV4-1	TRBD1	TRBJ1-3	CASSQEGPRTGRATIYF	TGCGCCAGCAGCCAAGAGGGACCTCGGACAGGACGGGCCACCATATATTTT
-	TRBV29-1	TRBD2	TRBJ2-1	CSAADSGRAGKQFF	TGCAGCGCCGCGGATAGCGGGAGGGCCGGAAAGCAGTTCTTC
few	TRBV5-4	TRBD1	TRBJ1-1	CASSRIDRANTEAFF	TGTGCCAGCAGCCGTATTGACAGGGCGAACACTGAAGCTTTCTTT
-	TRBV5-1	-	TRBJ2-7	CASSLGLSHEQYF	TGCGCCAGCAGCTTGGGGCTGAGCCACGAGCAGTACTTC